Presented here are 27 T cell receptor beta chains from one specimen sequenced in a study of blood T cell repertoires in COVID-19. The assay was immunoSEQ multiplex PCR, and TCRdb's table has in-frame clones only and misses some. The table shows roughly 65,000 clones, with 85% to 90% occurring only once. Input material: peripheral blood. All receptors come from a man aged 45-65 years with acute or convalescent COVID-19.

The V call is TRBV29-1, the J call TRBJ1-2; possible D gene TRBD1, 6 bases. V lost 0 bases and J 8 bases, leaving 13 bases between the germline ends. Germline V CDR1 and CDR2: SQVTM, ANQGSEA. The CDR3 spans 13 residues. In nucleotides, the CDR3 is TGCAGCGTTGAAGATAACGGGGGGGGCGGCTACACCTTC. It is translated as CSVEDNGGGGYTF.

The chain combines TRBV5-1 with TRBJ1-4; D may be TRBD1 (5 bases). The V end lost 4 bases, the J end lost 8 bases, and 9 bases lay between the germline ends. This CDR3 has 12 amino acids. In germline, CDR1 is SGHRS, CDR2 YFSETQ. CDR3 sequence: CASSPRGEKLFF. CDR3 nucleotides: TGCGCCAGCAGCCCCCGGGGGGAAAAACTGTTTTTT.

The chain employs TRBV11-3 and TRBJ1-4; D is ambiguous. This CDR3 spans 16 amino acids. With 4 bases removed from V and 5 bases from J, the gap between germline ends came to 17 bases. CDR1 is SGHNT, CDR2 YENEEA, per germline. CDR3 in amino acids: CASSSRGGLRNEKLFF. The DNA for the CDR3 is TGTGCCAGCAGCTCCCGGGGAGGCCTGAGAAATGAAAAACTGTTTTTT.

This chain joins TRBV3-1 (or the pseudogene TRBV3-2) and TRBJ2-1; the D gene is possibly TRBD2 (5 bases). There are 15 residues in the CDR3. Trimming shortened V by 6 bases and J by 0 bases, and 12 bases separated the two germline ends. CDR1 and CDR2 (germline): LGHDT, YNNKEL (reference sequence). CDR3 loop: CASSLLVSSYNEQFF. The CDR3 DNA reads TGTGCCAGCAGTCTACTAGTAAGCTCCTACAATGAGCAGTTCTTC.

The DNA for the CDR3 is TGTGCCAGCAGCGTAGTTCCGGGGACTAACACTGAAGCTTTCTTT. Translated: CASSVVPGTNTEAFF. The rearrangement uses TRBV9 and TRBJ1-1, with TRBD1 as a possible D gene (5 bases). From germline, CDR1 is SGDLS and CDR2 YYNGEE. The CDR3 totals 15 residues. Trimming removed 0 bases at V and 2 bases at J, with 11 bases between.

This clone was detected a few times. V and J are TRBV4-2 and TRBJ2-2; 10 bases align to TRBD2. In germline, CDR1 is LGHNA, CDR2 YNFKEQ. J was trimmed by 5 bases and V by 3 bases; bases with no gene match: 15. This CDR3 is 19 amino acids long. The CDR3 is CASSHAIAGGSEGTGELFF. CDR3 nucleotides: TGTGCCAGCAGCCATGCCATAGCGGGGGGCAGCGAAGGGACCGGGGAGCTGTTTTTT.

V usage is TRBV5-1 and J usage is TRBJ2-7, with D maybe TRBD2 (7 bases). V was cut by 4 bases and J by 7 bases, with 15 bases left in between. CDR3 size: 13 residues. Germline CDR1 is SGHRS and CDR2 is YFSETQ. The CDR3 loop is CASSPPGGEEQYF. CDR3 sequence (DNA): TGCGCCAGCAGCCCACCGGGGGGCGAAGAGCAGTACTTC.

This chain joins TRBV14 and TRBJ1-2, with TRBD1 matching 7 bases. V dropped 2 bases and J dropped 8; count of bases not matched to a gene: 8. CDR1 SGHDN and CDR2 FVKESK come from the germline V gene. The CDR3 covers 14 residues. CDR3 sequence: CASSQWTGGRGYTF. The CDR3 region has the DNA TGTGCCAGCAGCCAATGGACAGGTGGAAGAGGCTACACCTTC.

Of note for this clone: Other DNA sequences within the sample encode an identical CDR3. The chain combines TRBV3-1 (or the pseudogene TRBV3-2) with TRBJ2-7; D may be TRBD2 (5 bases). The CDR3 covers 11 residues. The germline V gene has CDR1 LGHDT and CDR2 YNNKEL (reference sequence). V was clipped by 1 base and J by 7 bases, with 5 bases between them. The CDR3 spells CASSQGGEQYF. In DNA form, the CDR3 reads TGTGCCAGCAGCCAAGGCGGGGAGCAGTACTTC.

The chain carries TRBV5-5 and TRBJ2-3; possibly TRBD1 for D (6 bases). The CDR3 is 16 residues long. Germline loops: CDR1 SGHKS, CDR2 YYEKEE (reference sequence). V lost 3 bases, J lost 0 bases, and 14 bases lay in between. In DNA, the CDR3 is TGTGCCAGCAGCTCCCGGGACACCACTAGCACAGATACGCAGTATTTT. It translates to CASSSRDTTSTDTQYF. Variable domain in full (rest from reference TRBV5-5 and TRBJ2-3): DAGVTQSPTHLIKTRGQQVTLRCSPISGHKSVSWYQQVLGQGPQFIFQYYEKEERGRGNFPDRFSARQFPNYSSELNVNALLLGDSALYLCASSSRDTTSTDTQYFGPGTRLTVL.

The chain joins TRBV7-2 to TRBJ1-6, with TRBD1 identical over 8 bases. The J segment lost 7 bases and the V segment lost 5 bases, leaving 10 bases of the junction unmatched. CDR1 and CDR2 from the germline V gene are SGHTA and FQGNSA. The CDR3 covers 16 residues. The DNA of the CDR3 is TGTGCCAGCAGCCTCGACAGGGGCTTCTGGAATTCACCCCTCCACTTT. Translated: CASSLDRGFWNSPLHF.

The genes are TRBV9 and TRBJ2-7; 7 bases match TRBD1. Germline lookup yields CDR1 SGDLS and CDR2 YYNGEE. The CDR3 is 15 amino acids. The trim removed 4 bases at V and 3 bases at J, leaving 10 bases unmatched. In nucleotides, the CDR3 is TGTGCCAGCAGCCCTAGACAGGGCCCCTACTACGAGCAGTACTTC. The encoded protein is CASSPRQGPYYEQYF.

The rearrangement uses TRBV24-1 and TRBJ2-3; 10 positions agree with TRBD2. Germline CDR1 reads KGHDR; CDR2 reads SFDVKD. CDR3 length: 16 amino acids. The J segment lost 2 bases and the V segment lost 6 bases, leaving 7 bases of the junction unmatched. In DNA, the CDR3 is TGTGCCACCAGTCCCTCTAGCGGGAGTTCCACAGATACGCAGTATTTT. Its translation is CATSPSSGSSTDTQYF.

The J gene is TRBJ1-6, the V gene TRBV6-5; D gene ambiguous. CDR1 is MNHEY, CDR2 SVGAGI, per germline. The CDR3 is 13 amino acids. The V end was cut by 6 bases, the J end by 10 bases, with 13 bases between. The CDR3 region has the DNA TGTGCCAGCAGAAACCAACGAAGCTCACCCCTCCACTTT. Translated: CASRNQRSSPLHF.

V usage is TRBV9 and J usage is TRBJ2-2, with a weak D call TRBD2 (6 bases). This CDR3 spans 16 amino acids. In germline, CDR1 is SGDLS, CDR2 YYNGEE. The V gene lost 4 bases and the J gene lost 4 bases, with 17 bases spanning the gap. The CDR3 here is CASSKGAAGSTGELFF. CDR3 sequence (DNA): TGTGCCAGCAGCAAAGGAGCGGCGGGGAGCACCGGGGAGCTGTTTTTT.

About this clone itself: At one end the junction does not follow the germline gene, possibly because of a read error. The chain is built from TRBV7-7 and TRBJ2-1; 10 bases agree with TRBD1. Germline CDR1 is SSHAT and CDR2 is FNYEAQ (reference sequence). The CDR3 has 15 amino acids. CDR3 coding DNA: TGTGCTAGCAGCCGCGACAGGGGGCGCGGCAATGAGCAGTTCTTC. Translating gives CASSRDRGRGNEQFF.

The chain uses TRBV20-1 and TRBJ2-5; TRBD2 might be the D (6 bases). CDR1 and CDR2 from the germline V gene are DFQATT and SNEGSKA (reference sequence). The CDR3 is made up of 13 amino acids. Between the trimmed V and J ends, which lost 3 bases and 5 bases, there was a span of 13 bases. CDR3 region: CSASPGGRETQYF. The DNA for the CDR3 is TGCAGTGCTAGTCCCGGGGGACGGGAGACCCAGTACTTC.

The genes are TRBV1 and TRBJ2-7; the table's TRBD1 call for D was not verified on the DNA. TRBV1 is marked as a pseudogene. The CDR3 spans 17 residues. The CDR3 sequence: CTSSQGTDRASSYEQYF. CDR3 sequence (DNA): TGCACCAGCAGCCAAGGGACCGACAGGGCTAGCTCCTACGAGCAGTACTTC.

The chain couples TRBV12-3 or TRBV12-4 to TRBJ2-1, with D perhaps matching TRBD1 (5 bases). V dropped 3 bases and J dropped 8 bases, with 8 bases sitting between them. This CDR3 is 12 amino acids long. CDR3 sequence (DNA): TGTGCCAGCAGTTTTCAGGGCTATGAGCAGTTCTTC. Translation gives CASSFQGYEQFF.

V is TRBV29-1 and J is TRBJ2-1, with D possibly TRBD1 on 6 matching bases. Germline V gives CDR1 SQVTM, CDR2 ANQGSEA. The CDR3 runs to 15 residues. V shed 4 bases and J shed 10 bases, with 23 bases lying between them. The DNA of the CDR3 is TGCAGCGTTGCCCCAGAGGTGGGGGCGCCGTGGGAGCAGTTCTTC. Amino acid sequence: CSVAPEVGAPWEQFF.

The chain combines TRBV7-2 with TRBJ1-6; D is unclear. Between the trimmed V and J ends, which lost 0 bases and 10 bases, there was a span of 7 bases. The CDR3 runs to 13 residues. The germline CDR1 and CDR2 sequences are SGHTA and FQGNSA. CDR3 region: CASSLAPQSPLHF. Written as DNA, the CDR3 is TGTGCCAGCAGCTTAGCCCCCCAGTCACCCCTCCACTTT.

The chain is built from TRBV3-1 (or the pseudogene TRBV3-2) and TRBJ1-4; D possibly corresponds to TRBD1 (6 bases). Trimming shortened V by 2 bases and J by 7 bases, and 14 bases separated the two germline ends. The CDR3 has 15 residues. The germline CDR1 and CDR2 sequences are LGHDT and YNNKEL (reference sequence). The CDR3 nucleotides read TGTGCCAGCAGCCAAAGGGGGGGTGGAGGTGAAAAACTGTTTTTT. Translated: CASSQRGGGGEKLFF.

The CDR3 region has the DNA TGTGCCAGCGGCCGGGGAGAGACCCAGTACTTC. This translates into CASGRGETQYF. This chain uses TRBV6-6 with TRBJ2-5; possible D gene TRBD2, 5 bases. Trimming stripped 8 bases from V and 4 bases from J, with 8 bases between. This CDR3 is 11 amino acids long. Germline-derived CDR1 and CDR2 are MNHNY and SVGAGI (reference sequence).

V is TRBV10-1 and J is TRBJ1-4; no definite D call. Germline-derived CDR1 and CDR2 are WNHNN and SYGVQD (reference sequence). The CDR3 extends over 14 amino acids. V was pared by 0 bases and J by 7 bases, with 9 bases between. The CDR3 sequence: CASSESWRAEKLFF. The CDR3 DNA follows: TGCGCCAGCAGTGAGTCGTGGCGGGCTGAAAAACTGTTTTTT.

CDR3 loop: CATSDPGQGLYGYTF. CDR3 sequence (DNA): TGTGCCACCAGTGACCCCGGACAGGGACTCTATGGCTACACCTTC. This rearrangement joins TRBV24-1 to TRBJ1-2; TRBD1 matches 8 bases. This CDR3 is 15 amino acids long. The V gene's germline CDR1 is KGHDR and CDR2 SFDVKD. The junction had 7 bases not matched to a gene; V was cut back by 4 bases and J by 4 bases.

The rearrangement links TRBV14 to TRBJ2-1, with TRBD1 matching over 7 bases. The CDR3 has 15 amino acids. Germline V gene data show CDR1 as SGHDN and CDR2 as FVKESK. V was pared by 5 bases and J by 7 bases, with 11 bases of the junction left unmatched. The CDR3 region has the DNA TGTGCCAGCAGCTTACGGACAGGAGCGGTGAATGAGCAGTTCTTC. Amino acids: CASSLRTGAVNEQFF.

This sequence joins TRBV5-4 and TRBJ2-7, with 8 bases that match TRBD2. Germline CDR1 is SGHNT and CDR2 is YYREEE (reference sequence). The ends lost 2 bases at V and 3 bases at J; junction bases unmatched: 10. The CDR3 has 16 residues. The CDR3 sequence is CASSFEPGLGNYEQYF. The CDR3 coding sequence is TGTGCCAGCAGCTTTGAGCCGGGACTAGGGAACTACGAGCAGTACTTC.